Given below is one T cell receptor (beta chain) in context. Its specificity is not known. Assay used: immunoSEQ multiplex PCR; TCRdb lists only in-frame clones, some missing. The sample carries tens of thousands of clones, 81% recorded once. Germline V gene data show CDR1 as MNHEY and CDR2 as SVGAGI. Trimming shortened V by 6 bases and J by 2 bases, and 14 bases separated the two germline ends. The length of the CDR3 is 14 residues. This entry belongs to a study of PD-1 blockade in mismatch repair-deficient tumors. Regarding the study as a whole: Tumor-resident clones, often undetectable pretreatment in blood, expanded then contracted after pembrolizumab.

Every patient had mismatch repair deficiency by PCR or immunohistochemistry. The TCR-sequenced patients were a few responders to pembrolizumab. The source is an adult with mismatch repair-deficient cancer. The chain has TRBV6-5 and TRBJ2-7; D remains ambiguous. The sequences come from peripheral blood, collected 12 weeks after starting pembrolizumab. CDR3 region: CASSLLGATYEQYF. For the CDR3, the DNA is TGTGCCAGCAGCCTCCTGGGCGCCACCTACGAGCAGTACTTC.